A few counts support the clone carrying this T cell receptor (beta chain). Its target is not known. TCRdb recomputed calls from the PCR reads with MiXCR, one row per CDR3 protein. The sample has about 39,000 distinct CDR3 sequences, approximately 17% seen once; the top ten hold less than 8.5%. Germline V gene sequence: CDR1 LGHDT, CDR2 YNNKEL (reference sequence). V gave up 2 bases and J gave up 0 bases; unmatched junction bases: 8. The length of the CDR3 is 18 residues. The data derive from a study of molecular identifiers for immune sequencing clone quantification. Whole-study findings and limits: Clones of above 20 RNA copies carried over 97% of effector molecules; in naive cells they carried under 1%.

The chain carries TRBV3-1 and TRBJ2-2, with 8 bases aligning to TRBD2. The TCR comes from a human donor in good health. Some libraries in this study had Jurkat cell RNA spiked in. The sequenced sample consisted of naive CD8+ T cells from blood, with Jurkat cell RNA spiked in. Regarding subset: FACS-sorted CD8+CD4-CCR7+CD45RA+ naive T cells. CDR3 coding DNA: TGTGCCAGCAGCCAATTAGCAGCGGGAGCCACGAACACCGGGGAGCTGTTTTTT. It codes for CASSQLAAGATNTGELFF.